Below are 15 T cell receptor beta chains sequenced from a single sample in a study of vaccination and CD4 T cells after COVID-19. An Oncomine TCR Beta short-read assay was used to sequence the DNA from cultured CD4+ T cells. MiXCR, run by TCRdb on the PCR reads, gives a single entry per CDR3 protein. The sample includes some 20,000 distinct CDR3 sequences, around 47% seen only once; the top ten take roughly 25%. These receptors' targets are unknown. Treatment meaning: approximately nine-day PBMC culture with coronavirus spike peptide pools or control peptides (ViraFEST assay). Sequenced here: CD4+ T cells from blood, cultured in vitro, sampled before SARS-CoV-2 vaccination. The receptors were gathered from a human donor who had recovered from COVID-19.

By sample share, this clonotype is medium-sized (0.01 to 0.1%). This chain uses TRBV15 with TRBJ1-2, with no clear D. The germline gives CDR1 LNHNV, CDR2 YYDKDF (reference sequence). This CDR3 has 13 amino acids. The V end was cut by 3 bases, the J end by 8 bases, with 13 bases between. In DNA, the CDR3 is TGTGCCACCAGCAGCCTACGGTGGGGAGGCTACACCTTC. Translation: CATSSLRWGGYTF.

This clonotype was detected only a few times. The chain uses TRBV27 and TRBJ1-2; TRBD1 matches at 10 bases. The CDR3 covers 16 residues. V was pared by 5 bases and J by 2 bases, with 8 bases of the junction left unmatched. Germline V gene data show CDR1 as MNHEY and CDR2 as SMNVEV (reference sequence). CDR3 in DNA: TGTGCCAGCAGTGGGGGCCCGGGACAGGGGAACTATGGCTACACCTTC. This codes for CASSGGPGQGNYGYTF.

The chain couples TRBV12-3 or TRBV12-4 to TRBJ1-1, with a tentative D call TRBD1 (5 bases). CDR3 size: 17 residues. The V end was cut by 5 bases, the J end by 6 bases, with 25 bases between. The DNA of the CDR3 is TGTGCCAGCAGTCCCCCGCGAGCTGGCCCTGGGGCCGCTGAAGCTTTCTTT. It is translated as CASSPPRAGPGAAEAFF.

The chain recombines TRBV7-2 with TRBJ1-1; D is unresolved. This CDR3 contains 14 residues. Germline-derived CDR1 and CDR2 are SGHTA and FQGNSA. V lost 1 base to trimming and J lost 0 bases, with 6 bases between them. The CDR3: CASSLERLNTEAFF. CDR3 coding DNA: TGTGCCAGCAGCTTAGAACGGCTGAACACTGAAGCTTTCTTT.

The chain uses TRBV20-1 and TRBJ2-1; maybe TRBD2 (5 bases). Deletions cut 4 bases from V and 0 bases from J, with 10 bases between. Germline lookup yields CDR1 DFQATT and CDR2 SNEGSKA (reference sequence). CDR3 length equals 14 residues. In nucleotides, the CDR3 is TGCAGTGCTAAAACTGGGAGCTCCTACAATGAGCAGTTCTTC. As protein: CSAKTGSSYNEQFF.

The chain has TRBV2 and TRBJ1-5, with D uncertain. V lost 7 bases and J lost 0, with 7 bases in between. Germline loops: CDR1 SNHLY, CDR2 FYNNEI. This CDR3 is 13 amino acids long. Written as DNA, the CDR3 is TGTGCCAGCACATCAGATAGCAATCAGCCCCAGCATTTT. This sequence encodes CASTSDSNQPQHF.

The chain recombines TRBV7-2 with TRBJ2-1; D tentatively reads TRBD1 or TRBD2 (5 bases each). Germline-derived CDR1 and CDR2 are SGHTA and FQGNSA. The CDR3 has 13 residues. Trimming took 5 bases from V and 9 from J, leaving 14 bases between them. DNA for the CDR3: TGTGCCAGCAGCCTCCGAGGGGTGGGTGAGCAGTTCTTC. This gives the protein CASSLRGVGEQFF.

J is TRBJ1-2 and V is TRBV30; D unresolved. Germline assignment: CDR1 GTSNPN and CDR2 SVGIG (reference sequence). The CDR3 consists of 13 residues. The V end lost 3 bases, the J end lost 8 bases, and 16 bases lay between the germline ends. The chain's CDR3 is CAWREAAARGYTF. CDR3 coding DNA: TGTGCCTGGAGAGAGGCGGCGGCCAGGGGCTACACCTTC.

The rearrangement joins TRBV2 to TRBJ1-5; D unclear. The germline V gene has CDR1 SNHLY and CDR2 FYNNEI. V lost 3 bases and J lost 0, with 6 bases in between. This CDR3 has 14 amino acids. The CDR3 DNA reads TGTGCCAGCAGTGACAGGCTTAGCAATCAGCCCCAGCATTTT. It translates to CASSDRLSNQPQHF.

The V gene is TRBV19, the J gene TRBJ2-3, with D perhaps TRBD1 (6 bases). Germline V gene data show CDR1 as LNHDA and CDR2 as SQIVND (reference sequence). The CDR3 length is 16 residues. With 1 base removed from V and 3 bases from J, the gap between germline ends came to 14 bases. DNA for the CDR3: TGTGCCAGTAGTATAGGGGAAGGGGGTGGTACAGATACGCAGTATTTT. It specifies CASSIGEGGGTDTQYF.

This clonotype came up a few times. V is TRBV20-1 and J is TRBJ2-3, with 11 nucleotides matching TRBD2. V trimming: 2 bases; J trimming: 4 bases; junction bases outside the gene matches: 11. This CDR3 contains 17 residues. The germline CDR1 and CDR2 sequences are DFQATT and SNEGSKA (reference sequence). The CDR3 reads CSARTITSGRTADTQYF. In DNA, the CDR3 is TGCAGTGCTAGAACTATCACTAGCGGGAGAACCGCAGATACGCAGTATTTT.

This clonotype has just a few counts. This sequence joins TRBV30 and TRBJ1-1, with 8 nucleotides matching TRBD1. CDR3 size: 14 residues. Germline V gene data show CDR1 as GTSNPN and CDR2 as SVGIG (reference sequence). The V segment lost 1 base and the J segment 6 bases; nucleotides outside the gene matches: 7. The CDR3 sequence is CAWSGDRHASEAFF. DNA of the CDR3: TGTGCCTGGAGTGGGGACAGGCATGCCTCTGAAGCTTTCTTT.

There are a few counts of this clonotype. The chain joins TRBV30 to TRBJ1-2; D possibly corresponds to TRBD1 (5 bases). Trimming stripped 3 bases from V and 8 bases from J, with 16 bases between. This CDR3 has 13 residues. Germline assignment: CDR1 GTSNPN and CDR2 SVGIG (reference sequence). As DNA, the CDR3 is TGTGCCTGGAGGGGGATAGGGACCGGGGGCTACACCTTC. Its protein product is CAWRGIGTGGYTF.

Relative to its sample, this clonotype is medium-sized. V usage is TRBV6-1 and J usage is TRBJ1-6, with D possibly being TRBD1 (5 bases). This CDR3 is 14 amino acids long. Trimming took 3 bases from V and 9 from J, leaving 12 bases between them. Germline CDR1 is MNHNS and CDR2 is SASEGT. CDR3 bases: TGTGCCAGCAGTGATCGGTGGGGCACTTCACCCCTCCACTTT. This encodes CASSDRWGTSPLHF.

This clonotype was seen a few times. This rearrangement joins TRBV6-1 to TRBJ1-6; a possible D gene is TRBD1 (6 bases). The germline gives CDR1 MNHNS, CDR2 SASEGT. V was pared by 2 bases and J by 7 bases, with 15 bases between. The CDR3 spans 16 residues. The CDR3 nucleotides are TGTGCCAGCAGTGAAATACAGGGCCGGAGCAATTCACCCCTCCACTTT. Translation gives CASSEIQGRSNSPLHF.